The rows below give T cell receptor beta chains drawn from one sample of a study of blood T cell repertoires in COVID-19. The protocol was immunoSEQ multiplex PCR, while the TCRdb copy is restricted to in-frame clones and leaves out a portion. The sample carries approximately 450,000 clones, approximately 90% recorded once. Material: peripheral blood. The source is a woman in her thirties with acute or convalescent COVID-19. Both conserved end residues are trimmed from each CDR3.

V gene: TRBV7-9
J gene: TRBJ1-2
CDR3 protein: ASSFGNYGYT

V gene: TRBV10-3
J gene: TRBJ2-3
CDR3 protein: AISEGLAGGPQDTQY

V gene: TRBV5-6
J gene: TRBJ1-5
CDR3 protein: ASSFGTGVDQPQH

V gene: TRBV9
J gene: TRBJ1-6
CDR3 protein: ASSVDVRANSPLH

V gene: TRBV6-5
J gene: TRBJ1-1
CDR3 protein: ASSYSRGTEAF

V gene: TRBV23-1
J gene: TRBJ1-5
CDR3 protein: ASPPAVWVSQPQH

V gene: TRBV10-1
J gene: TRBJ2-7
CDR3 protein: ASSELSGTGREQY

V gene: TRBV7-6
J gene: TRBJ1-2
CDR3 protein: ASSLLGTGGADYGYT

V gene: TRBV14
J gene: TRBJ1-1
CDR3 protein: ASSQGTATEAF

V gene: TRBV9
J gene: TRBJ2-1
CDR3 protein: ASSRPPDSSYNEQF

V gene: TRBV12-3/TRBV12-4
J gene: TRBJ2-7
CDR3 protein: ASSLGGDEQY

V gene: TRBV19
J gene: TRBJ1-3
CDR3 protein: ASSPEGARGNTIY

V gene: TRBV6-2/TRBV6-3
J gene: TRBJ1-1
CDR3 protein: ASSYTTIAQDTGSSVTEAF

V gene: TRBV5-6
J gene: TRBJ1-6
CDR3 protein: ASTPRGTRYSPLH

V gene: TRBV30
J gene: TRBJ1-2
CDR3 protein: AWSIPGNYGYT

V gene: TRBV27
J gene: TRBJ1-1
CDR3 protein: ASSFRAGIQMNTEAF

V gene: TRBV6-5
J gene: TRBJ2-7
CDR3 protein: ASSGYEQY

V gene: TRBV20-1
J gene: TRBJ2-5
CDR3 protein: SASGLDETQY

V gene: TRBV5-6
J gene: TRBJ1-1
CDR3 protein: ASSLGFGTGDSEAF

V gene: TRBV5-5
J gene: TRBJ1-2
CDR3 protein: ASSYTGVDGYT

V gene: TRBV9
J gene: TRBJ2-3
CDR3 protein: ASSVATGTDTQY